This entry describes one T cell receptor beta chain. This table comes from immunoSEQ multiplex PCR, and its TCRdb copy is limited to in-frame clones, with some not included. The table records some 380,000 clones, 88% of them present only once. The sample originates from a study of blood T cell repertoires in COVID-19. Germline V gene data show CDR1 as SEHNR and CDR2 as FQNEAQ (reference sequence). This CDR3 spans 16 amino acids. V lost 5 bases, J lost 4 bases, and 17 bases lay in between. The sequenced sample consisted of PBMCs or T cells enriched from blood (not recorded which). The clonotype comes from a woman in her thirties or forties with acute COVID-19. V is TRBV7-9 and J is TRBJ2-2; maybe TRBD1 (6 bases). The CDR3: CASSHPVRGATGELFF. CDR3 DNA sequence: TGTGCCAGCAGCCATCCAGTCAGGGGAGCCACCGGGGAGCTGTTTTTT.